The 23 T cell receptor beta chains below come from one sample, sequenced in a study of EBV T-cell therapy then PD-1 blockade in nasopharyngeal carcinoma. Generated by immunoSEQ multiplex PCR, the TCRdb table keeps only in-frame clones and is missing some. The data hold about 14,000 clones, with about 85% observed a single time. For these TCRs, the target antigens are not known. Treatment of the sample: AdE1-LMPpoly-expanded autologous EBV-specific T-cell therapy followed by anti-PD-1 nivolumab. Source: CD8+ T cells from blood, taken around day 96 from a patient whose treatment included autologous EBV-specific T cells and nivolumab. These receptors originate from a man aged 35-49 years with nasopharyngeal carcinoma.

This clone was observed once. This chain links TRBV4-3 with TRBJ2-1; 8 bases are a match to TRBD1. CDR1 and CDR2 (germline): LGHNA, YSLEER. The CDR3 runs to 16 residues. V lost 0 bases, J lost 7 bases, and 8 bases stayed unmatched. CDR3 nucleotide sequence: TGCGCCAGCAGCCAAGATGCGGCAGGGGGCTCGAATGAGCAGTTCTTC. It is translated as CASSQDAAGGSNEQFF.

The rearrangement uses TRBV7-9 and TRBJ2-7; no definite D call. This CDR3 has 12 residues. V lost 1 base, J lost 6 bases, and 7 bases lay in between. CDR1 is SEHNR and CDR2 is FQNEAQ in the germline V gene (reference sequence). CDR3 amino acids: CASSLDVGEQYF. CDR3 nucleotide sequence: TGTGCCAGCAGCTTAGATGTTGGCGAGCAGTACTTC.

V usage is TRBV7-9 and J usage is TRBJ1-2, with D possibly TRBD1 on 6 matching bases. Trimming shortened V by 5 bases and J by 4 bases, and 17 bases separated the two germline ends. The CDR3 length is 15 residues. Germline loops: CDR1 SEHNR, CDR2 FQNEAQ (reference sequence). The DNA for the CDR3 is TGTGCCAGCAGCCCCCCTACAGGGCCAGGCTATGGCTACACCTTC. It translates to CASSPPTGPGYGYTF. The variable domain in full, completed from reference TRBV7-9 and TRBJ1-2, reads DTGVSQNPRHKITKRGQNVTFRCDPISEHNRLYWYRQTLGQGPEFLTYFQNEAQLEKSRLLSDRFSAERPKGSFSTLEIQRTEQGDSAMYLCASSPPTGPGYGYTFGSGTRLTVV.

The V call is TRBV27, the J call TRBJ1-2; D unclear. The CDR3 totals 12 residues. V dropped 2 bases and J dropped 10 bases, with 11 bases sitting between them. Germline V gene sequence: CDR1 MNHEY, CDR2 SMNVEV (reference sequence). CDR3 region: CASSLNRVAYTF. CDR3 sequence (DNA): TGTGCCAGCAGTTTAAATCGGGTCGCCTACACCTTC.

The gene calls are TRBV4-1 and TRBJ1-1, with D maybe TRBD1 (6 bases). Looked up from germline, CDR1 is MGHRA and CDR2 is YSYEKL. Deletions cut 6 bases from V and 4 bases from J, with 15 bases between. The CDR3 runs 14 residues. CDR3 amino acids: CASSYNQGTTEAFF. For the CDR3, the DNA is TGCGCCAGCAGTTACAATCAGGGGACCACTGAAGCTTTCTTT.

This clone has just one count. The chain links TRBV6-6 to TRBJ2-5; possibly TRBD2 for D (5 bases). This CDR3 contains 13 residues. V lost 2 bases, J lost 7 bases, and 11 bases lay in between. Germline V gene data show CDR1 as MNHNY and CDR2 as SVGAGI (reference sequence). The CDR3: CASSYEGWGTQYF. DNA of the CDR3: TGTGCCAGCAGTTACGAGGGATGGGGGACCCAGTACTTC.

The rearrangement joins TRBV6-5 to TRBJ2-6; possible D gene TRBD1, 6 bases. Germline loops: CDR1 MNHEY, CDR2 SVGAGI. CDR3 size: 14 residues. Trimming left V 4 bases short and J 4 bases short, with 8 bases between. CDR3 in DNA: TGTGCCAGCAGTTTGGGGGCAGGGGCCAACGTCCTGACTTTC. Protein product: CASSLGAGANVLTF.

This chain joins TRBV19 and TRBJ2-1; D not resolved. V was shortened by 1 base and J by 4 bases, with 5 bases between the two germline ends. The CDR3 extends over 13 amino acids. Germline V gene lookup returns CDR1 LNHDA and CDR2 SQIVND (reference sequence). The CDR3 spells CASSIVEYNEQFF. In DNA, the CDR3 is TGTGCCAGTAGTATAGTGGAGTACAATGAGCAGTTCTTC.

This chain uses TRBV4-1 with TRBJ2-3; 8 bases are shared with TRBD1. The ends lost 6 bases at V and 7 bases at J; junction bases unmatched: 12. This CDR3 comprises 15 residues. Germline values: CDR1 MGHRA, CDR2 YSYEKL. CDR3 protein: CASSLDRGAQNTQYF. The DNA for the CDR3 is TGCGCCAGCAGTCTCGACAGGGGCGCACAAAATACGCAGTATTTT.

The sample holds a few counts of this clone. The chain carries TRBV2 and TRBJ1-1; unclear D gene. The V gene's germline CDR1 is SNHLY and CDR2 FYNNEI. There are 12 residues in the CDR3. Trimming shortened V by 9 bases and J by 1 base, and 9 bases separated the two germline ends. The CDR3 sequence: CARNTENTEAFF. The CDR3 bases are TGTGCCAGGAACACAGAGAACACTGAAGCTTTCTTT.

The CDR3 loop is CASSLVVRGGKGELFF. CDR3 DNA sequence: TGTGCCAGCAGCTTGGTGGTGCGGGGGGGCAAGGGGGAGCTGTTTTTT. V and J are TRBV5-4 and TRBJ2-2; 9 nucleotides match TRBD2. The trim removed 0 bases at V and 8 bases at J, leaving 8 bases unmatched. Germline assignment: CDR1 SGHNT and CDR2 YYREEE (reference sequence). This CDR3 comprises 16 residues.

The V gene is TRBV28, the J gene TRBJ2-5; maybe TRBD1 (7 bases). CDR1 MDHEN and CDR2 SYDVKM come from the germline V gene. The CDR3 runs 17 residues. Trimming cost V 7 bases and J 4 bases, with 25 bases left between them. The CDR3 DNA sequence: TGTGCCAGCATCCCGGGGCCTCGCTACAGGGGAGGAGAGACCCAGTACTTC. It translates to CASIPGPRYRGGETQYF.

This sequence joins TRBV3-1 (or the pseudogene TRBV3-2) and TRBJ1-4; D gene ambiguous. CDR1 and CDR2 from the germline V gene are LGHDT and YNNKEL (reference sequence). This CDR3 spans 14 amino acids. With 1 base removed from V and 13 bases from J, the gap between germline ends came to 16 bases. CDR3: CASSQANRDPRLFF. CDR3 DNA: TGTGCCAGCAGCCAAGCCAACCGAGACCCGCGACTGTTTTTT.

For the CDR3, the DNA is TGTGCCAGCAGAGTCGACGTGAGGAACACCGGGGAGCTGTTTTTT. Amino acids: CASRVDVRNTGELFF. This chain links TRBV6-5 with TRBJ2-2; D call uncertain. The CDR3 is 15 amino acids. Germline loops: CDR1 MNHEY, CDR2 SVGAGI. V dropped 6 bases and J dropped 1 base, with 12 bases sitting between them.

The chain joins TRBV4-1 to TRBJ1-2; D gene ambiguous. V was trimmed by 4 bases and J by 3 bases, leaving 15 bases between them. The CDR3 spans 15 residues. Germline V lookup: CDR1 MGHRA, CDR2 YSYEKL. For the CDR3, the DNA is TGCGCCAGCAGCCTTGAGGTGTTGAGTCACTATGGCTACACCTTC. Translation: CASSLEVLSHYGYTF.

V gene TRBV4-2 combines with J gene TRBJ1-1; TRBD1 agrees at 7 bases. The junction had 14 bases not matched to a gene; V was cut back by 8 bases and J by 2 bases. This CDR3 contains 16 residues. Germline V gene sequence: CDR1 LGHNA, CDR2 YNFKEQ. In nucleotides, the CDR3 is TGTGCCAGCGGACTGCCCTCCGGGACAGAAAACACTGAAGCTTTCTTT. Translating gives CASGLPSGTENTEAFF.

This clone is medium-sized. The rearrangement links TRBV7-6 to TRBJ1-6; no firm D call. There are 16 residues in the CDR3. CDR1 is SGHVS and CDR2 is FNYEAQ in the germline V gene. Trimming removed 7 bases at V and 2 bases at J, with 15 bases between. CDR3 sequence: CASTEAPSAYNSPLHF. DNA for the CDR3: TGTGCCAGCACCGAGGCCCCCAGCGCCTATAATTCACCCCTCCACTTT. The whole variable domain, remainder taken from reference TRBV7-6 and TRBJ1-6, is GAGVSQSPRYKVTKRGQDVALRCDPISGHVSLYWYRQALGQGPEFLTYFNYEAQQDKSGLPNDRFSAERPEGSISTLTIQRTEQRDSAMYRCASTEAPSAYNSPLHFGNGTRLTVT.

This chain connects TRBV6-7 to TRBJ2-1, with a weak D call TRBD1 (6 bases). TRBV6-7 is an ORF, with its function uncertain. The CDR3 covers 13 residues. The V end lost 7 bases, the J end lost 6 bases, and 13 bases lay between the germline ends. CDR3 sequence: CASNQDRSNEQFF. The CDR3 bases are TGTGCCAGCAACCAAGACAGGAGCAATGAGCAGTTCTTC.

Note on this clone: Compared with germline, one end of the junction differs, possibly owing to a read error. In the same sample, other DNA sequences code for this CDR3. The chain has TRBV28 and TRBJ2-3; D is perhaps TRBD1 (6 bases). The CDR3 totals 14 residues. The germline gives CDR1 MDHEN, CDR2 SYDVKM. The CDR3 spells CASSSLQGPDTQYF. The CDR3 region has the DNA TGTGCCAGTAGTTCTCTACAGGGACCAGATACGCAGTATTTT.

The chain couples TRBV7-9 to TRBJ2-2, with D hard to call. The CDR3 is 13 amino acids. CDR1 is SEHNR, CDR2 FQNEAQ, per germline (reference sequence). V was shortened by 5 bases and J by 6 bases, with 10 bases between the two germline ends. CDR3 sequence: CASSTNFPGELFF. As DNA, the CDR3 is TGTGCCAGCAGCACAAACTTTCCCGGGGAGCTGTTTTTT. Based on the CDR3 plus reference TRBV7-9 and TRBJ2-2, the full variable domain is DTGVSQNPRHKITKRGQNVTFRCDPISEHNRLYWYRQTLGQGPEFLTYFQNEAQLEKSRLLSDRFSAERPKGSFSTLEIQRTEQGDSAMYLCASSTNFPGELFFGEGSRLTVL.

CDR3 protein: CASSIDSGYNEQFF. The CDR3 DNA reads TGTGCCAGTAGTATAGATAGTGGCTACAATGAGCAGTTCTTC. The rearrangement joins TRBV19 to TRBJ2-1; no firm D call. The CDR3 loop spans 14 amino acids. Trimming took 0 bases from V and 3 from J, leaving 6 bases between them. Germline-derived CDR1 and CDR2 are LNHDA and SQIVND (reference sequence). The full variable domain, in which reference TRBV19 and TRBJ2-1 provide the parts outside the CDR3, is DGGITQSPKYLFRKEGQNVTLSCEQNLNHDAMYWYRQDPGQGLRLIYYSQIVNDFQKGDIAEGYSVSREKKESFPLTVTSAQKNPTAFYLCASSIDSGYNEQFFGPGTRLTVL.

The J gene is TRBJ1-5, the V gene TRBV7-2, with unresolved D. The CDR3 length is 17 residues. Trimming pared 5 bases from V and 0 bases from J, leaving 17 bases between. From germline, CDR1 is SGHTA and CDR2 FQGNSA. The CDR3 region has the DNA TGTGCCAGCAGCCCAGATGGGAACCCCTATAGCAATCAGCCCCAGCATTTT. Translating it yields CASSPDGNPYSNQPQHF.

The chain employs TRBV4-2 and TRBJ1-1; D is unresolved. The germline gives CDR1 LGHNA, CDR2 YNFKEQ. The CDR3 totals 16 residues. Trimming cost V 0 bases and J 1 base, with 12 bases left between them. The CDR3: CASSQDLNTWNTEAFF. The DNA of the CDR3 is TGTGCCAGCAGCCAAGATTTGAACACTTGGAACACTGAAGCTTTCTTT.